The sequence of this T cell receptor (beta chain) was determined in a study of blood T cell repertoires in COVID-19. Across the whole study: COVID-19 samples collected from the United States, Italy and Spain covered acute and convalescent phases. From T cells, B-cell-depleted T cells, or PBMCs came the material, which was cDNA or gDNA.

In the original analysis: Estimation of nucleated cell counts relied on the amplification of reference gene primers. Sequencing used immunoSEQ multiplex PCR; TCRdb keeps in-frame clones, though not all of them. V, J and clone size reflect that table, while D and trimming were determined from the DNA. This table has under 250,000 clones, 80% to 85% appearing once. The CDR3 loop spans 15 amino acids. Germline V gene sequence: CDR1 MDHEN, CDR2 SYDVKM. V lost 2 bases and J lost 6; bases outside the gene matches: 4. Material: peripheral blood. The rearrangement links TRBV28 to TRBJ1-4, with 9 bases aligning to TRBD1. The origin of this receptor is a woman between 25 and 40 years old who had recovered from COVID-19. The CDR3 is CASSLDRGTDEKLFF. The CDR3 nucleotides read TGTGCCAGCAGTTTAGACAGGGGGACCGATGAAAAACTGTTTTTT.